These 32 T cell receptor beta chains came from one sample sequenced in a study of Graves' ophthalmopathy and Graves' hyperthyroidism. RNA transcripts served as template for amplifying TCR beta CDR3 sequences. After a first-round RT-PCR with HTBI primers, a second-round multiplex PCR was run. TCRdb re-derived calls from the multiplex PCR reads in MiXCR, one entry per CDR3 protein. Of 200,000 to 250,000 distinct CDR3 sequences in the sample, about 22% were seen once. Sequencing input: peripheral blood. The origin of the receptors is a woman aged 45-60 years with Graves' ophthalmopathy.

Ten or more counts support this clonotype. V usage is TRBV6-5 and J usage is TRBJ1-1; D possibly corresponds to TRBD1 (6 bases). Germline-derived CDR1 and CDR2 are MNHEY and SVGAGI. The germline V and J ends were trimmed by 6 bases and 7 bases, with 18 bases remaining between them. The CDR3 length is 14 residues. The CDR3 DNA is TGTGCCAGCAGGTATGGGACACCGGCGGGTGAAGCTTTCTTT. It specifies CASRYGTPAGEAFF.

In this sample, this clonotype turned up many times. V usage is TRBV11-2 and J usage is TRBJ1-1, with D tentatively TRBD1 (6 bases). V gave up 5 bases and J gave up 1 base, with 14 bases separating them. CDR1 and CDR2 (germline): SGHAT, FQNNGV. The CDR3 contains 15 residues. CDR3 bases: TGTGCCAGCAGCCCAACGGGACACCCGAACACTGAAGCTTTCTTT. This codes for CASSPTGHPNTEAFF.

This clonotype was recorded at least ten times. The chain links TRBV7-9 to TRBJ2-5; 8 bases match TRBD2. The CDR3 extends over 15 amino acids. CDR1 is SEHNR, CDR2 FQNEAQ, per germline (reference sequence). V lost 6 bases, J lost 1 base, and 7 bases stayed unmatched. DNA for the CDR3: TGTGCCAGCAGGACCGCTAGCGGGCCCCAAGAGACCCAGTACTTC. This encodes CASRTASGPQETQYF.

This clonotype came up many times. This rearrangement joins TRBV29-1 to TRBJ2-7, with D possibly TRBD1 on 6 matching bases. V dropped 6 bases and J dropped 4 bases, with 16 bases sitting between them. The germline V gene has CDR1 SQVTM and CDR2 ANQGSEA. The CDR3 runs 13 residues. The CDR3 loop reads CSVTTGSSYEQYF. DNA for the CDR3: TGCAGCGTGACGACAGGCTCCTCGTACGAGCAGTACTTC.

This clonotype was picked up one time. J is TRBJ2-2 and V is TRBV30; tentative D call: TRBD1 (6 bases). V lost 2 bases and J 6 bases, leaving 10 bases between the germline ends. The CDR3 has 13 residues. Germline V gene data show CDR1 as GTSNPN and CDR2 as SVGIG (reference sequence). The CDR3 DNA is TGTGCCTGGAGTACCAACAGGGCCGGGGAGCTGTTTTTT. Amino acids: CAWSTNRAGELFF.

This clonotype was observed at least ten times. The CDR3 nucleotides read TGTGCCAGCAGCTTAGAAAGGGGGAATAGCAATCAGCCCCAGCATTTT. This translates into CASSLERGNSNQPQHF. The chain is built from TRBV7-8 and TRBJ1-5; D possibly corresponds to TRBD1 (6 bases). V shed 1 base and J shed 0 bases, with 10 bases lying between them. Germline CDR1 reads SGHVS; CDR2 reads FQNEAQ. This CDR3 spans 16 amino acids.

This clonotype was detected ten times or more. The gene calls are TRBV29-1 and TRBJ1-2; no clear D gene. Germline V gene lookup returns CDR1 SQVTM and CDR2 ANQGSEA. V was pared by 6 bases and J by 3 bases, with 14 bases between. This CDR3 comprises 13 residues. The CDR3 DNA is TGCAGCGTCGCCCTTTCTTGGGACTATGGCTACACCTTC. Its translation is CSVALSWDYGYTF.

As for this clonotype: With a much larger clone just one base away, this may be a read error. This chain joins TRBV30 and TRBJ2-7; D perhaps matches TRBD2 (6 bases). The ends were cut back, 7 bases at V and 5 bases at J, with 24 bases in the middle. CDR1 is GTSNPN, CDR2 SVGIG, per germline (reference sequence). CDR3 length: 15 residues. The CDR3 region is CASPRGQGGVHEQYF. The CDR3 coding sequence is TGTGCCTCCCCCCGCGGGCAGGGAGGCGTCCACGAGCAGTACTTC.

The sample holds many counts of this clonotype. The V and J genes are TRBV7-3 and TRBJ1-1, with D tentatively TRBD1 (5 bases). V lost 5 bases, J lost 3 bases, and 10 bases lay in between. Germline V gene data show CDR1 as SGHTA and CDR2 as FQGTGA. CDR3 length: 13 residues. CDR3 bases: TGTGCCAGCAGCATATCGGGGCACACTGAAGCTTTCTTT. It translates to CASSISGHTEAFF.

Many counts were recorded for this clonotype. The V and J genes are TRBV28 and TRBJ1-1; D may be TRBD1 (5 bases). V was trimmed by 5 bases and J by 0 bases, leaving 16 bases between them. Per the germline V gene, CDR1 is MDHEN and CDR2 is SYDVKM. This CDR3 spans 16 amino acids. CDR3 residues: CASSPDRSYMNTEAFF. CDR3 bases: TGTGCCAGCAGTCCTGACAGATCTTATATGAACACTGAAGCTTTCTTT.

The chain is built from TRBV19 and TRBJ1-1, with a weak D call TRBD1 (6 bases). Germline V CDR1 and CDR2: LNHDA, SQIVND (reference sequence). There are 14 residues in the CDR3. Trimming took off 6 bases at V and 0 bases at J, with 11 bases between the two ends. The CDR3 region is CASRMQGLNTEAFF. As DNA, the CDR3 is TGTGCCAGTAGGATGCAGGGGTTGAACACTGAAGCTTTCTTT.

This chain links TRBV11-2 with TRBJ2-7; D uncertain. Trimming stripped 5 bases from V and 3 bases from J, with 11 bases between. Per the germline V gene, CDR1 is SGHAT and CDR2 is FQNNGV. The CDR3 has 13 residues. In nucleotides, the CDR3 is TGTGCCAGCAGCCAATACAGAGTCTACGAGCAGTACTTC. It translates to CASSQYRVYEQYF.

This clonotype showed up many times. The chain combines TRBV12-3 or TRBV12-4 with TRBJ1-1; perhaps TRBD1 as D (5 bases). The V and J ends lost 2 bases and 12 bases respectively, with 19 bases between them. The length of the CDR3 is 14 residues. This chain's CDR3 is CASSLSGGALYPFF. In DNA form, the CDR3 reads TGTGCCAGCAGTTTAAGCGGAGGGGCCCTATATCCTTTCTTT.

The chain links TRBV6-1 to TRBJ2-7, with 8 bases aligning to TRBD1. This CDR3 region has 17 residues. Germline values: CDR1 MNHNS, CDR2 SASEGT. V lost 2 bases, J lost 3 bases, and 12 bases stayed unmatched. The CDR3 DNA reads as TGTGCCAGCAGTGAAAACCCAGGGGGCGGTAGGTTCTACGAGCAGTACTTC. Its protein product is CASSENPGGGRFYEQYF.

This clonotype was recorded at least ten times. The CDR3 nucleotides read TGTGCCAGCAGCTCCAGACAGGGGGCTCATCACGAGCAGTACTTC. Translated: CASSSRQGAHHEQYF. This chain joins TRBV7-8 and TRBJ2-7; 10 bases line up with TRBD1. CDR1 is SGHVS, CDR2 FQNEAQ, per germline. This CDR3 has 15 amino acids. The junction had 8 bases not matched to a gene; V was cut back by 4 bases and J by 5 bases.

This clonotype occurred many times. V usage is TRBV7-9 and J usage is TRBJ1-5; 8 bases line up with TRBD1. This CDR3 has 15 residues. Per the germline V gene, CDR1 is SEHNR and CDR2 is FQNEAQ (reference sequence). The junction had 9 bases not matched to a gene; V was cut back by 5 bases and J by 6 bases. CDR3 sequence: CASSPGQGTAQPQHF. The DNA for the CDR3 is TGTGCCAGCAGCCCAGGACAGGGAACGGCTCAGCCCCAGCATTTT. The entire variable domain, with the rest obtained from reference TRBV7-9 and TRBJ1-5, is as follows: DTGVSQNPRHKITKRGQNVTFRCDPISEHNRLYWYRQTLGQGPEFLTYFQNEAQLEKSRLLSDRFSAERPKGSFSTLEIQRTEQGDSAMYLCASSPGQGTAQPQHFGDGTRLSIL.

This clonotype appeared many times. The rearrangement links TRBV20-1 to TRBJ1-2, with a weak D call TRBD1 (6 bases). The germline gives CDR1 DFQATT, CDR2 SNEGSKA (reference sequence). CDR3 length: 15 amino acids. The CDR3 loop is CISEGDPERTYGYTF. The CDR3, as DNA: TGCATTAGTGAGGGGGACCCAGAACGTACCTATGGCTACACCTTC.

This clonotype occurred many times. V usage is TRBV15 and J usage is TRBJ1-6, with D unclear. CDR1 LNHNV and CDR2 YYDKDF come from the germline V gene (reference sequence). Trimming shortened V by 3 bases and J by 6 bases, and 15 bases separated the two germline ends. The CDR3 covers 16 residues. Here the CDR3 reads CATSRPRGLGNSPLHF. The CDR3 DNA is TGTGCCACCAGCAGGCCCCGGGGTCTCGGTAATTCACCCCTCCACTTT.

This clonotype was detected ten times or more. The chain recombines TRBV29-1 with TRBJ1-1, with TRBD1 matching 8 bases. The CDR3 is 13 amino acids. With V trimmed by 6 bases and J by 2 bases, 5 bases remained unmatched. Per germline, CDR1 SQVTM and CDR2 ANQGSEA. In nucleotides, the CDR3 is TGCAGCGTGGGACAGGTACTTAACACTGAAGCTTTCTTT. Translated: CSVGQVLNTEAFF.

This clonotype occurred many times. The chain recombines TRBV27 with TRBJ2-7; 8 nucleotides match TRBD1. The CDR3 is 15 amino acids. The germline V gene encodes CDR1 MNHEY and CDR2 SMNVEV (reference sequence). V shed 5 bases, J shed 2 bases, and the junction held 8 bases outside the gene matches. CDR3 in DNA: TGTGCCAGCAGTCCGCGGACAGGGCGTGCCTACGAGCAGTACTTC. Its translation is CASSPRTGRAYEQYF.

This clonotype has a count of ten or more. J is TRBJ2-7 and V is TRBV6-1; TRBD2 matches 11 bases. The CDR3 totals 15 residues. CDR1 is MNHNS, CDR2 SASEGT, per germline. The junction had 9 bases not matched to a gene; V was cut back by 6 bases and J by 5 bases. The CDR3 here is CASRSILGLADEQYF. The CDR3 DNA reads as TGTGCCAGCAGGTCCATACTGGGACTAGCGGACGAGCAGTACTTC.

In its sample, this clonotype was seen many times. The chain couples TRBV7-2 to TRBJ1-5; D might be TRBD1 (6 bases). Germline V CDR1 and CDR2: SGHTA, FQGNSA. The CDR3 length is 14 residues. V lost 1 base, J lost 3 bases, and 7 bases lay in between. DNA of the CDR3: TGTGCCAGCAGCTTAGGGACAGTCAATCAGCCCCAGCATTTT. This codes for CASSLGTVNQPQHF.

This clonotype was found many times. The J gene is TRBJ2-4, the V gene TRBV19, with D uncertain. CDR1 and CDR2 from the germline V gene are LNHDA and SQIVND (reference sequence). This CDR3 is built from 14 residues. The V end was cut by 2 bases, the J end by 9 bases, with 14 bases between. The CDR3 DNA reads TGTGCCAGTAGTATATGGCTAGGTCCGACCATTCAGTACTTC. Translation gives CASSIWLGPTIQYF. The whole variable domain, remainder taken from reference TRBV19 and TRBJ2-4, is DGGITQSPKYLFRKEGQNVTLSCEQNLNHDAMYWYRQDPGQGLRLIYYSQIVNDFQKGDIAEGYSVSREKKESFPLTVTSAQKNPTAFYLCASSIWLGPTIQYFGAGTRLSVL.

The chain combines TRBV12-3 or TRBV12-4 with TRBJ1-5, with 9 bases that match TRBD1. V lost 6 bases and J lost 3; bases outside the gene matches: 3. This CDR3 is 14 amino acids long. This CDR3 reads CASRRTGDNQPQHF. The DNA for the CDR3 is TGTGCCAGCAGGAGGACAGGGGACAATCAGCCCCAGCATTTT.

This clonotype was found many times. The chain is built from TRBV12-3 or TRBV12-4 and TRBJ2-7, with 9 bases that match TRBD1. J lost 3 bases, V lost 1 base, and 4 bases had no gene match. CDR3 size: 15 residues. DNA of the CDR3: TGTGCCAGCAGTTTAGGGGACAGGGATCACTACGAGCAGTACTTC. The encoded protein is CASSLGDRDHYEQYF.

In its sample, this clonotype was seen many times. The chain carries TRBV7-9 and TRBJ2-7, with a weak D call TRBD2 (6 bases). The CDR3 covers 15 residues. V lost 5 bases and J 2 bases, leaving 16 bases between the germline ends. Per germline, CDR1 SEHNR and CDR2 FQNEAQ (reference sequence). CDR3 in amino acids: CASSAQWDSTYEQYF. The CDR3 nucleotides read TGTGCCAGCAGCGCCCAATGGGACTCGACCTACGAGCAGTACTTC.

In its sample, this clonotype was seen many times. The chain has TRBV29-1 and TRBJ2-7, with 8 bases fitting TRBD1. This CDR3 comprises 16 residues. Germline V CDR1 and CDR2: SQVTM, ANQGSEA. The V and J ends lost 4 bases and 0 bases, in that order; junction bases with no gene match: 11. The CDR3 loop is CSVVGSTGAVSYEQYF. DNA for the CDR3: TGCAGCGTTGTTGGGTCGACAGGGGCCGTCTCCTACGAGCAGTACTTC.

Ten or more counts support this clonotype. This sequence joins TRBV12-3 or TRBV12-4 and TRBJ2-7, with 7 bases matching TRBD2. Trimming at V came to 3 bases and at J to 7 bases, leaving 9 bases not matched to a gene. The CDR3 totals 14 residues. The CDR3 coding sequence is TGTGCCAGCAGTTTGAGGACCTGGGAGGGGGAGCAGTACTTC. The encoded protein is CASSLRTWEGEQYF.

This clonotype was picked up many times. The rearrangement uses TRBV18 and TRBJ2-5; 13 bases match TRBD2. Germline values: CDR1 KGHSH, CDR2 LQKENI. V lost 5 bases and J lost 5; bases outside the gene matches: 5. The CDR3 totals 15 residues. The CDR3 nucleotides are TGTGCCAGCTCAGAACTAGCGGGAGGGCCGGAGACCCAGTACTTC. Amino acid sequence: CASSELAGGPETQYF.

This clonotype occurred a few times. The chain is built from TRBV5-6 and TRBJ2-7; 9 bases agree with TRBD1. This CDR3 has 15 residues. CDR1 SGHDT and CDR2 YYEEEE come from the germline V gene. J was trimmed by 3 bases and V by 3 bases; bases with no gene match: 7. The CDR3 coding sequence is TGTGCCAGCAGCTCATCGGGACAGGGTTACTACGAGCAGTACTTC. Protein product: CASSSSGQGYYEQYF.

This clonotype was counted many times. The J gene is TRBJ1-1, the V gene TRBV12-3 or TRBV12-4; TRBD1 is a possible D gene (5 bases). V lost 5 bases and J 2 bases, leaving 9 bases between the germline ends. The length of the CDR3 is 13 residues. The CDR3 here is CASSRQINTEAFF. The CDR3 DNA is TGTGCCAGCAGTAGACAGATAAACACTGAAGCTTTCTTT.

In this sample, this clonotype turned up many times. The chain employs TRBV12-3 or TRBV12-4 and TRBJ1-1; D uncertain. Trimming took 2 bases from V and 3 from J, leaving 7 bases between them. The CDR3 has 13 residues. CDR3 sequence (DNA): TGTGCCAGCAGTTTACGGCGGGACACTGAAGCTTTCTTT. Residues: CASSLRRDTEAFF.